This T cell receptor (beta chain) was sequenced for a study of blood T cells in healthy people across ages. Whole-study findings and limits: The study found more naive CD4+ cells and higher diversity in long-lived than aged donors. Per-million-T-cell TCR beta diversity fell roughly linearly with age.

CDR3 length: 14 amino acids. CDR1 and CDR2 (germline): SQVTM, ANQGSEA. This clonotype came up many times. Its target is unknown. Using a J-beta primer mix together with a sample-barcoded 5' primer, a second PCR was run for about 7 to 12 cycles. Each CDR3 protein is one row after TCRdb ran MiXCR on the 5' RACE reads. Of hundreds of thousands of distinct CDR3 sequences listed, under 25% are singletons. The sequencing sample was made of blood. The TCR was taken from a man between 65 and 79 years old in good health. V and J are TRBV29-1 and TRBJ2-5; TRBD2 matches 13 bases. The J call may be wrong; the DNA end is better matched by TRBJ2-7. CDR3 residues: CSVGLAGGTYEQYF. The CDR3 DNA follows: TGCAGCGTTGGACTAGCGGGAGGAACCTACGAGCAGTACTTC.